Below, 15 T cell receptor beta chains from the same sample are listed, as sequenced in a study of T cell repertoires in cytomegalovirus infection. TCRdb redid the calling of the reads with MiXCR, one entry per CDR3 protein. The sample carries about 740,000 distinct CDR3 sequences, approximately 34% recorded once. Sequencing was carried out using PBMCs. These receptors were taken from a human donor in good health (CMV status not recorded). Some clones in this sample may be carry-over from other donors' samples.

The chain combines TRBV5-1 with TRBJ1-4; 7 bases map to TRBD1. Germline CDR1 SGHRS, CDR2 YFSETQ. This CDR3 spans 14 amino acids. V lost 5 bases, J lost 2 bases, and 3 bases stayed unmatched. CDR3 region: CASRQGGTNEKLFF. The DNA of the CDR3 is TGCGCCAGCAGACAAGGGGGCACTAATGAAAAACTGTTTTTT.

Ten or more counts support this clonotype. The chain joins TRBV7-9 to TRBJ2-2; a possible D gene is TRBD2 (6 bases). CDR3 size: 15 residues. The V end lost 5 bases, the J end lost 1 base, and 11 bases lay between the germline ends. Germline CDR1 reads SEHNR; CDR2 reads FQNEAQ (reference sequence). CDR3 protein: CASSGLRGNTGELFF. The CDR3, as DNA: TGTGCCAGCAGCGGACTGCGGGGGAACACCGGGGAGCTGTTTTTT.

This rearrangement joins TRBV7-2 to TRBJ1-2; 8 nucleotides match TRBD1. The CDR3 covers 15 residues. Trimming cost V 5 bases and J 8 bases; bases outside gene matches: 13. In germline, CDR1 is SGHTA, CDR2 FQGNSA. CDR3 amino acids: CASSPWTGSIGGYTF. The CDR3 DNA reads TGTGCCAGCAGCCCCTGGACAGGGTCTATAGGGGGCTACACCTTC.

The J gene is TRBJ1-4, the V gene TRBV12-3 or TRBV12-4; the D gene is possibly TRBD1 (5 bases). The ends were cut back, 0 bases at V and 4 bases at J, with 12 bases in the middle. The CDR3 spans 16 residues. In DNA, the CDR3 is TGTGCCAGCAGTTTAGCGGAGTCGGGGGATAATGAAAAACTGTTTTTT. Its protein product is CASSLAESGDNEKLFF.

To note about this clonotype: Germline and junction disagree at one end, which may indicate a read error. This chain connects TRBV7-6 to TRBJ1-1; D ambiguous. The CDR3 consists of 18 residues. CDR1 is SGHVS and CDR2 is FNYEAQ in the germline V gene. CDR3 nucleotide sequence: TGTGCTAGCAACTTACCCGGAACCAGGTCGAGTTTGAACACTGAAGCTTTCTTT. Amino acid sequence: CASNLPGTRSSLNTEAFF.

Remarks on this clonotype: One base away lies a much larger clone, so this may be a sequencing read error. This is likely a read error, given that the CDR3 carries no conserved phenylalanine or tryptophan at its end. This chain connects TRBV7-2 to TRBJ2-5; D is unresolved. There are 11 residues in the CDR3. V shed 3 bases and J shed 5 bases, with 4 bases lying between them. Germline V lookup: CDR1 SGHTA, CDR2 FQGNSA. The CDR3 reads CASSFTETQYL. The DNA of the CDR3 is TGTGCCAGCAGCTTTACGGAGACCCAGTACTTA.

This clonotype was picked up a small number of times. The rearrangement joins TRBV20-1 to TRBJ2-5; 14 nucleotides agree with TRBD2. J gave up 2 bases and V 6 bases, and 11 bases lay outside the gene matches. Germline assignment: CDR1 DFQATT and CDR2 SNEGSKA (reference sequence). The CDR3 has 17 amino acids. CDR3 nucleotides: TGCAGTGCAGCCGGGACTAGCGGGAGTGGTGGTCAAGAGACCCAGTACTTC. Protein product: CSAAGTSGSGGQETQYF.

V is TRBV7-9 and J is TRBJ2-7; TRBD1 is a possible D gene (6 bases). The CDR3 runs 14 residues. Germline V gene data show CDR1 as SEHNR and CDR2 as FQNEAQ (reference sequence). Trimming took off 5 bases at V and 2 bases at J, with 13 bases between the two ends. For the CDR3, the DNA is TGTGCCAGCAGCCCTATAAAGGGGGCCTACGAGCAGTACTTC. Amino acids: CASSPIKGAYEQYF. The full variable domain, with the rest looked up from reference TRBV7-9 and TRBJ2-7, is DTGVSQNPRHKITKRGQNVTFRCDPISEHNRLYWYRQTLGQGPEFLTYFQNEAQLEKSRLLSDRFSAERPKGSFSTLEIQRTEQGDSAMYLCASSPIKGAYEQYFGPGTRLTVT.

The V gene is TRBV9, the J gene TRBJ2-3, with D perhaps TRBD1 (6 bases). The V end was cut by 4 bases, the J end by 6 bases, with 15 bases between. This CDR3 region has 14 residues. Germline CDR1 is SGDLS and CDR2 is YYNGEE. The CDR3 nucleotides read TGTGCCAGCAGCACGCGGACAGAGGGCGATACGCAGTATTTT. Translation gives CASSTRTEGDTQYF.

The CDR3 protein is CASSLAWGTQYF. CDR3 sequence (DNA): TGCGCCAGCAGCTTGGCCTGGGGGACCCAGTACTTC. V usage is TRBV5-1 and J usage is TRBJ2-5; D is uncertain. Germline V gives CDR1 SGHRS, CDR2 YFSETQ. Trimming removed 0 bases at V and 7 bases at J, with 7 bases between. This CDR3 is 12 amino acids long.

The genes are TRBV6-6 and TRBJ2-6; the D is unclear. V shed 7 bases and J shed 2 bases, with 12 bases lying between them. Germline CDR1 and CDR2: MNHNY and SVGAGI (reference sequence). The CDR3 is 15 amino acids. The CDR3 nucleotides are TGTGCCAGCAAAGACGACGTTGCTGGGGCCAACGTCCTGACTTTC. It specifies CASKDDVAGANVLTF.

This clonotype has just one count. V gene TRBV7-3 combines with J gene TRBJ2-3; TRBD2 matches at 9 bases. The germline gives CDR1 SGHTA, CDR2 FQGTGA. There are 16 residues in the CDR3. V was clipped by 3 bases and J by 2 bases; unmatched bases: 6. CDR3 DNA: TGTGCCAGCAGCTTCGACACTAGCGGGTTCACAGATACGCAGTATTTT. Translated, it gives CASSFDTSGFTDTQYF.

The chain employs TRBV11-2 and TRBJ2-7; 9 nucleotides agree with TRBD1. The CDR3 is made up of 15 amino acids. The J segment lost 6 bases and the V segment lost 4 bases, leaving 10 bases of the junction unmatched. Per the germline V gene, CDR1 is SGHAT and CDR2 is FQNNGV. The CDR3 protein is CASSWGRGQGGEQYF. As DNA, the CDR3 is TGTGCCAGCAGCTGGGGACGGGGACAGGGTGGCGAGCAGTACTTC.

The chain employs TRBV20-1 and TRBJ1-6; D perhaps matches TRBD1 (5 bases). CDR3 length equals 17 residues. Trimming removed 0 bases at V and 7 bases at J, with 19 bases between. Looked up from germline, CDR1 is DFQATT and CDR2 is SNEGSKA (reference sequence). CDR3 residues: CSARDFFGQGENSPLHF. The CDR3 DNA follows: TGCAGTGCTAGAGATTTTTTCGGCCAGGGAGAAAATTCACCCCTCCACTTT.

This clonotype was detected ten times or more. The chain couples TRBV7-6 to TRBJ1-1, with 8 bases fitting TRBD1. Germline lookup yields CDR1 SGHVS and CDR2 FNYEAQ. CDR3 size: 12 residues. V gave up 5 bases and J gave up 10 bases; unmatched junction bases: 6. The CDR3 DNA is TGTGCCAGCAGCCCTCCCACAGGGGGAGCTTTCTTT. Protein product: CASSPPTGGAFF.